A selection of T cell receptor beta chains follows, all from one sample in a study of OX40 agonist ivuxolimab in advanced cancers. Profiled with immunoSEQ multiplex PCR; TCRdb holds only in-frame clones, not every one. The sample carries about 100,000 clones, roughly 90% recorded once. The sample in question was CD4+ or CD8+ T cells sorted from blood, obtained in a trial of the OX40 agonist ivuxolimab. Receptors were obtained from an adult with an advanced solid tumor such as melanoma, head and neck, liver or kidney cancer. Each CDR3 is given with its conserved first and last residue. Fields, in order: D gene, V gene, clone size, J gene, CDR3 DNA, CDR3 protein. D genes are given only for firm matches. The listing skips clone size in some rows; elsewhere it reads once, few, many or a size class.

D gene: TRBD1
V gene: TRBV19
clone size: NA
J gene: TRBJ1-1
CDR3 DNA: TGTGCCACCAGGGGGACAGGGATGCGGAACACTGAAGCTTTCTTT
CDR3 protein: CATRGTGMRNTEAFF

D gene: NA
V gene: TRBV6-5
clone size: NA
J gene: TRBJ1-4
CDR3 DNA: TGTGCCAGCAGTTACAAGGGCACGGGAGGTGAAAAACTGTTTTTT
CDR3 protein: CASSYKGTGGEKLFF

D gene: NA
V gene: TRBV5-1
clone size: NA
J gene: TRBJ2-7
CDR3 DNA: TGCGCCAGCAGCTTGGCGGTTTCCTACGAGCAGTACTTC
CDR3 protein: CASSLAVSYEQYF

D gene: TRBD1
V gene: TRBV19
clone size: NA
J gene: TRBJ1-5
CDR3 DNA: TGTGCCAGTAGTATCCAACAGGGGGCGGATTGGCATTTT
CDR3 protein: CASSIQQGADWHF

D gene: NA
V gene: TRBV6-5
clone size: few
J gene: TRBJ2-1
CDR3 DNA: TGTGCCAGCAGTTACCTGGGGGCCCCGTGGAATGAGCAGTTCTTC
CDR3 protein: CASSYLGAPWNEQFF

D gene: TRBD1
V gene: TRBV30
clone size: NA
J gene: TRBJ1-6
CDR3 DNA: TGTGCCTGGAAATTGGGAGGACAGGGTTTTGCACCCCTCCACTTT
CDR3 protein: CAWKLGGQGFAPLHF

D gene: NA
V gene: TRBV5-1
clone size: NA
J gene: TRBJ2-3
CDR3 DNA: TGCGCCAGCAGCTTAGGTGGGCAGAGCACAGATACGCAGTATTTT
CDR3 protein: CASSLGGQSTDTQYF

D gene: TRBD1
V gene: TRBV5-4
clone size: NA
J gene: TRBJ2-7
CDR3 DNA: TGTGCCAGCAGCGGCGGACAGGGTCGGGACGAGCAGTACTTC
CDR3 protein: CASSGGQGRDEQYF

D gene: NA
V gene: TRBV6-1
clone size: NA
J gene: TRBJ1-1
CDR3 DNA: TGTGCCAGCAGTGAAGCTAGAAAGGGAGATTTT
CDR3 protein: CASSEARKGDF

D gene: TRBD2
V gene: TRBV10-2
clone size: NA
J gene: TRBJ2-1
CDR3 DNA: TGCGCCAGCAGGCCTAGCGGGGTCTACAATGAGCAGTTCTTC
CDR3 protein: CASRPSGVYNEQFF

D gene: NA
V gene: TRBV6-6
clone size: NA
J gene: TRBJ1-3
CDR3 DNA: TGTGCCAGCAGTTACGGCGACGTCGGAAACACCATATATTTT
CDR3 protein: CASSYGDVGNTIYF

D gene: NA
V gene: TRBV28
clone size: NA
J gene: TRBJ2-7
CDR3 DNA: TGTGCCAGCAGTCCGGGAGTTCTGGGGCAGAGCTCCTACGAGCAGTACTTC
CDR3 protein: CASSPGVLGQSSYEQYF

D gene: NA
V gene: TRBV9
clone size: NA
J gene: TRBJ2-3
CDR3 DNA: TGTGCCAGCAGCCCTCTCGGGGGGCCGGTGACAGATACGCAGTATTTT
CDR3 protein: CASSPLGGPVTDTQYF

D gene: TRBD1
V gene: TRBV30
clone size: NA
J gene: TRBJ1-6
CDR3 DNA: TGTGCCTGGGGGACAGGGAAGTCACCCCTCCACTTT
CDR3 protein: CAWGTGKSPLHF

D gene: NA
V gene: TRBV19
clone size: NA
J gene: TRBJ1-1
CDR3 DNA: TGTGCCAGTAGTAAGGCAGGGCTTGAAGCTTTCTTT
CDR3 protein: CASSKAGLEAFF

D gene: TRBD1
V gene: TRBV19
clone size: NA
J gene: TRBJ2-6
CDR3 DNA: TGTGCCAGTACCCTACGACAGGGGGTAAGATCTGGGGCCAACGTCCTGACTTTC
CDR3 protein: CASTLRQGVRSGANVLTF

D gene: NA
V gene: TRBV6-6
clone size: few
J gene: TRBJ1-2
CDR3 DNA: TGTGCCAGCAGAGGGGGGGGTGTCAACTATGGCTACACCTTC
CDR3 protein: CASRGGGVNYGYTF

D gene: NA
V gene: TRBV7-2
clone size: NA
J gene: TRBJ2-7
CDR3 DNA: TGTGCCAGCAGCTCAGGCGGGGGCTGGCGGGCATGGGCCTACGAGCAGTACTTC
CDR3 protein: CASSSGGGWRAWAYEQYF

D gene: TRBD1
V gene: TRBV18
clone size: NA
J gene: TRBJ1-6
CDR3 DNA: TGTGCCAGCTCACCGGGACAGGTTGGCAATTCACCCCTCCACTTT
CDR3 protein: CASSPGQVGNSPLHF

D gene: NA
V gene: TRBV30
clone size: NA
J gene: TRBJ1-2
CDR3 DNA: TGTGCCTGGAGTGTCGAGGCAAACTATGGCTACACCTTC
CDR3 protein: CAWSVEANYGYTF

D gene: NA
V gene: TRBV11-2
clone size: NA
J gene: TRBJ2-3
CDR3 DNA: TGTGCCAGCAGCTCCCAGAGCACAGATACGCAGTATTTT
CDR3 protein: CASSSQSTDTQYF

D gene: NA
V gene: TRBV5-1
clone size: few
J gene: TRBJ2-4
CDR3 DNA: TGCGCCAGCAGCTTGGCTTCTCGGGAGAGAGCCAAAAACATTCAGTACTTC
CDR3 protein: CASSLASRERAKNIQYF

D gene: NA
V gene: TRBV9
clone size: few
J gene: TRBJ1-2
CDR3 DNA: TGTGCCACCCCCCTTCCGGGTCCTTCTAACTATGGCTACACCTTC
CDR3 protein: CATPLPGPSNYGYTF

D gene: NA
V gene: TRBV19
clone size: NA
J gene: TRBJ1-2
CDR3 DNA: TGTGCCAGTAGTAGCACAGGGAGAGCTAACTATGGCTACACCTTC
CDR3 protein: CASSSTGRANYGYTF

D gene: TRBD2
V gene: TRBV7-9
clone size: NA
J gene: TRBJ2-1
CDR3 DNA: TGTGCCAGCAGCTTTACGACTAGCGCGCAGTTCTTC
CDR3 protein: CASSFTTSAQFF

D gene: NA
V gene: TRBV28
clone size: NA
J gene: TRBJ1-5
CDR3 DNA: TGTGCCAGCAGTTACGGGACACAGAGCAATCAGCCCCAGCATTTT
CDR3 protein: CASSYGTQSNQPQHF

D gene: NA
V gene: TRBV6-6
clone size: NA
J gene: TRBJ1-1
CDR3 DNA: TGTGCCAGCAAAGGGGGCACTGAAGCTTTCTTT
CDR3 protein: CASKGGTEAFF

D gene: TRBD1
V gene: TRBV5-6
clone size: NA
J gene: TRBJ2-5
CDR3 DNA: TGTGCCAGCAGCCCGGGACAGGGAGAGACCCAGTACTTC
CDR3 protein: CASSPGQGETQYF

D gene: NA
V gene: TRBV5-4
clone size: NA
J gene: TRBJ2-7
CDR3 DNA: TGTGCCAGCAGCTTGGACCAGGTCCACGAGCAGTACTTC
CDR3 protein: CASSLDQVHEQYF

D gene: TRBD1
V gene: TRBV11-1
clone size: NA
J gene: TRBJ1-1
CDR3 DNA: TGTGCCAGCAGCTTAGCCGGACAGGCTGAAGCTTTCTTT
CDR3 protein: CASSLAGQAEAFF

D gene: NA
V gene: TRBV5-1
clone size: NA
J gene: TRBJ1-3
CDR3 DNA: TGCGCCAGCAGCTTGGAGTCGGGAAACACCATATATTTT
CDR3 protein: CASSLESGNTIYF

D gene: NA
V gene: TRBV9
clone size: NA
J gene: TRBJ2-6
CDR3 DNA: TGTGCCAGCAGCGTATTAGGCTCTGGGGCCAACGTCCTGACTTTC
CDR3 protein: CASSVLGSGANVLTF

D gene: NA
V gene: TRBV30
clone size: NA
J gene: TRBJ1-1
CDR3 DNA: TGTGCCTGGAATCCGGGACACGCGAACACTGAAGCTTTCTTT
CDR3 protein: CAWNPGHANTEAFF

D gene: NA
V gene: TRBV9
clone size: NA
J gene: TRBJ1-1
CDR3 DNA: TGTGCCAGCAGCGACACTTTTGGGGTTCCGAACACTGAAGCTTTCTTT
CDR3 protein: CASSDTFGVPNTEAFF

D gene: NA
V gene: TRBV18
clone size: NA
J gene: TRBJ1-5
CDR3 DNA: TGTGCCAGCTCACCTGGCGGGGGCGATCAGCCCCAGCATTTT
CDR3 protein: CASSPGGGDQPQHF

D gene: NA
V gene: TRBV9
clone size: NA
J gene: TRBJ2-5
CDR3 DNA: TGTGCCAGCAGCGTAGACTCAGGGAGCCCCAAAGAGACCCAGTACTTC
CDR3 protein: CASSVDSGSPKETQYF

D gene: NA
V gene: TRBV7-6
clone size: NA
J gene: TRBJ2-5
CDR3 DNA: TGTGCCAGCAGCCCCCCCCAAGAGACCCAGTACTTC
CDR3 protein: CASSPPQETQYF

D gene: NA
V gene: TRBV29-1
clone size: NA
J gene: TRBJ2-5
CDR3 DNA: TGCAGCGTACGGCGTGGGGAGACCCAGTACTTC
CDR3 protein: CSVRRGETQYF

D gene: TRBD2
V gene: TRBV9
clone size: NA
J gene: TRBJ2-3
CDR3 DNA: TGTGCCAGCAGCGGACTAGCGGGGCCCGGAGATACGCAGTATTTT
CDR3 protein: CASSGLAGPGDTQYF

D gene: TRBD2
V gene: TRBV29-1
clone size: NA
J gene: TRBJ2-1
CDR3 DNA: TGCAGCGTTGAGCCATTGGGAGGGGAGCAGTTCTTC
CDR3 protein: CSVEPLGGEQFF

D gene: NA
V gene: TRBV10-3
clone size: NA
J gene: TRBJ2-1
CDR3 DNA: TGTGCCAATGCCGACACCGACAATGAGCAGTTCTTC
CDR3 protein: CANADTDNEQFF

D gene: NA
V gene: TRBV5-1
clone size: NA
J gene: TRBJ1-2
CDR3 DNA: TGCGCCAGCAGCTTGCTCGGCAGGACCACATATGGCTACACCTTC
CDR3 protein: CASSLLGRTTYGYTF